These T cell receptor beta chains were read from a single sample in a study of T cells in localized non-small cell lung cancer. Data came from immunoSEQ multiplex PCR; TCRdb stores just in-frame clones and leaves some out. The repertoire consists of 15,000 to 20,000 clones, with over 70% occurring once and the leading ten covering approximately 28%. The specimen was peripheral blood, collected before any cancer treatment. Every receptor here comes from a male donor at least 60 years old with stage I lung adenocarcinoma. Each CDR3 is given with its conserved first and last residue. The D gene is left open where the match is weak. Only part of the rows carry a size: once, few, many, or a class if the clone is expanded.

NA	TRBJ2-3	NA	TRBV7-3	TGTGCCAGCAGCTTAAGTCAGTTAGATACGCAGTATTTT	CASSLSQLDTQYF
NA	TRBJ1-1	NA	TRBV7-9	TGTGCCAGCAGCTTAAGCGGGGAGTGGGACGAAGCTTTCTTT	CASSLSGEWDEAFF
NA	TRBJ2-1	once	TRBV4-2	TGTGCCAGCAGCCAAGACTCGAGGACCGACAATGAGCAGTTCTTC	CASSQDSRTDNEQFF
NA	TRBJ2-5	NA	TRBV6-1	TGTGCCAGCACCACCATAACCAGCGGGACCCAGTACTTC	CASTTITSGTQYF
TRBD1	TRBJ2-7	NA	TRBV28	TGTGCCAGCAGCTTTGGGACAGGATTCGGGCAGTACTTC	CASSFGTGFGQYF
NA	TRBJ2-1	few	TRBV19	TGTGCCAGTGGGTCGCAGGCGAATGAGCAGTTCTTC	CASGSQANEQFF
NA	TRBJ2-7	large	TRBV6-5	TGTGCCAGCAGTTACGGAGCGGGCCTTTGGAACGAGCAGTACTTC	CASSYGAGLWNEQYF
NA	TRBJ1-3	once	TRBV6-5	TGTGCCAGCAGCACGGCCCGAAACACCATATATTTT	CASSTARNTIYF
TRBD1	TRBJ2-1	NA	TRBV28	TGTGCCAGCAGCCTGGGACAGGGTAGGCGGGGAGGTTCGAATGAGCAGTTCTTC	CASSLGQGRRGGSNEQFF
NA	TRBJ2-2	NA	TRBV9	TGTGCCAGCAGGAAAAAGGAGAACACCGGGGAGCTGTTTTTT	CASRKKENTGELFF
NA	TRBJ1-1	few	TRBV14	TGTGCCAGCAGCCCGCAGGGTTGGAACACTGAAGCTTTCTTT	CASSPQGWNTEAFF
TRBD1	TRBJ2-3	NA	TRBV6-5	TGTGCCAGCAGTTACGGCAGGGGGCGCACAGATACGCAGTATTTT	CASSYGRGRTDTQYF
NA	TRBJ2-5	NA	TRBV7-6	TGTGCCAGCAGCTTAGCGCAGGGGGAGACCCAGTACTTC	CASSLAQGETQYF
NA	TRBJ2-3	once	TRBV20-1	TGCAGTGCCCCCGGGGGTTATACGCAGTATTTT	CSAPGGYTQYF
NA	TRBJ2-1	NA	TRBV21-1	TGTGCCAGCAGCGAGCGGGAGGGCCTCAATGAGCAGTTCTTC	CASSEREGLNEQFF
TRBD1	TRBJ2-1	NA	TRBV19	TGTGCCAGTAAAACAAGACAGGGGGGAAATGAGCAGTTCTTC	CASKTRQGGNEQFF
TRBD2	TRBJ2-1	NA	TRBV7-3	TGTGCCAGCAGCTCAAACCTAGCGGGGTACAATGAGCAGTTCTTC	CASSSNLAGYNEQFF
TRBD2	TRBJ2-3	NA	TRBV19	TGTGCCAGTAGGGGACTAGCCGAAGATACGCAGTATTTT	CASRGLAEDTQYF
NA	TRBJ2-7	once	TRBV7-6	TGTGCCAGCAGTTTATACAGCGACGAGCAGTACTTC	CASSLYSDEQYF
NA	TRBJ2-7	NA	TRBV11-1	TGTGCCAGCAGCTTAATCCCGGACGGCTACGAGCAGTACTTC	CASSLIPDGYEQYF
TRBD1	TRBJ2-5	NA	TRBV14	TGTGCCAGCAGCCAAGTCAGGGGGCAGACCCAGTACTTC	CASSQVRGQTQYF
NA	TRBJ2-1	NA	TRBV2	TGTGCCAGTTCAATGGACAGATTTGGTGAGCAGTTCTTC	CASSMDRFGEQFF
TRBD2	TRBJ2-3	NA	TRBV2	TGTGCCAGCACCGGGAGGCTTAGCACAGATACGCAGTATTTT	CASTGRLSTDTQYF
TRBD1	TRBJ2-7	NA	TRBV11-2	TGTGCCAGCAGCTTATTGAAGGGACAGGGGGCTCAGGGTTACGAGCAGTACTTC	CASSLLKGQGAQGYEQYF
NA	TRBJ2-7	NA	TRBV9	TGTGCCAGCAGCCCCAGACTAGTTAACTCCTACGAGCAGTACTTC	CASSPRLVNSYEQYF
TRBD1	TRBJ2-7	NA	TRBV27	TGTGCCAGCAGCCTCCTACCCGGGACAGGGAGCTACGAGCAGTACTTC	CASSLLPGTGSYEQYF
NA	TRBJ2-7	few	TRBV7-2	TGTGCCAGCAGCTTAGATTGGGGGATGACCTACGAGCAGTACTTC	CASSLDWGMTYEQYF
NA	TRBJ2-5	NA	TRBV7-2	TGTGCCAGCAGCCAGTACGGCGGGGATTGGTACTTC	CASSQYGGDWYF
TRBD2	TRBJ2-6	NA	TRBV2	TGTGCCAGCAGTGAAGCTTTGGGGACTAGCGCCTTCTCTGGGGCCAACGTCCTGACTTTC	CASSEALGTSAFSGANVLTF
TRBD1	TRBJ1-3	NA	TRBV7-2	TGTGCCAGCAGCCGGGACAGGGTGCCTGGAAACACCATATATTTT	CASSRDRVPGNTIYF
NA	TRBJ1-1	NA	TRBV4-3	TGCGCCAGCAGCCAAGACAATTGGGGGCATGGGACTGAAGCTTTCTTT	CASSQDNWGHGTEAFF
NA	TRBJ2-1	NA	TRBV27	TGTGCCAGCAGTTTCGCGGACTATTACAATGAGCAGTTCTTC	CASSFADYYNEQFF
NA	TRBJ2-2	NA	TRBV7-2	TGTGCCAGCAGCTTAGGGCCTATCACGAACACCGGGGAGCTGTTTTTT	CASSLGPITNTGELFF
TRBD1	TRBJ1-3	NA	TRBV6-1	TGTGCCAGCAGTGAAATTTCCGGGACAGGGGGCGGAAACACCATATATTTT	CASSEISGTGGGNTIYF
NA	TRBJ1-3	NA	TRBV9	TGTGCCAGCAGCGTAGTGGACTCTGGAAACACCATATATTTT	CASSVVDSGNTIYF
NA	TRBJ1-3	NA	TRBV2	TGTGCCAGCAGTCTACAGGTCTCTGGAAACACCATATATTTT	CASSLQVSGNTIYF
TRBD2	TRBJ2-7	NA	TRBV15	TGTGCCACCAGCAGAGACGCTAGCGGGGGCTCCTACGAGCAGTACTTC	CATSRDASGGSYEQYF
NA	TRBJ1-5	medium-sized	TRBV6-1	TGTGCCAGCAGCGGGACACTGGATCAGCCCCAGCATTTT	CASSGTLDQPQHF
NA	TRBJ1-5	NA	TRBV2	TGTGCCAGCAGTGAAAAAACCTCGGGTCACAATCAGCCCCAGCATTTT	CASSEKTSGHNQPQHF
NA	TRBJ2-5	NA	TRBV11-2	TGTGCCAGCAGCTTAGGGGAGACCCAGTACTTC	CASSLGETQYF
TRBD2	TRBJ2-5	medium-sized	TRBV19	TGTGCCAGTAGTATAGATTGGACTAGTTTCCTAGAGACCCAGTACTTC	CASSIDWTSFLETQYF
NA	TRBJ1-4	NA	TRBV6-5	TGTGCCAGCAGTTACTCAATGGGGAGGGAACTGTTTTTT	CASSYSMGRELFF
NA	TRBJ2-4	NA	TRBV28	TGTGCCAGCAGTTTATACACCGGAGGGGGGGACCTTAACATTCAGTACTTC	CASSLYTGGGDLNIQYF
NA	TRBJ2-7	NA	TRBV10-1	TGCGCCAGCAGTGACTCTTGGGGGCGCGAGCAGTACTTC	CASSDSWGREQYF
TRBD1	TRBJ1-5	NA	TRBV10-2	TGCGCCAGCAGCGAATCAGGGGGTCAACAGCCCCAGCATTTT	CASSESGGQQPQHF
NA	TRBJ1-3	NA	TRBV9	TGTGCCAGCAGCGTAGAGGTGGGGACCGCTGGAAACACCATATATTTT	CASSVEVGTAGNTIYF
TRBD1	TRBJ2-3	NA	TRBV9	TGTGCCAGCAGCGTTGTTGAGGGGGCCGATACGCAGTATTTT	CASSVVEGADTQYF
NA	TRBJ1-3	NA	TRBV7-3	TGTGCCAGCAGCTTAGGGGACCCCGGAAACACCATATATTTT	CASSLGDPGNTIYF
TRBD1	TRBJ1-1	NA	TRBV18	TGTGCCAGCTCCCGGGACAGGAACACTGAAGCTTTCTTT	CASSRDRNTEAFF
TRBD2	TRBJ2-2	NA	TRBV7-3	TGTGCCAGCAGCTTAGTAAGCGGGAGCGGCGCCGGGGAGCTGTTTTTT	CASSLVSGSGAGELFF
NA	TRBJ2-7	NA	TRBV7-9	TGTGCCAGCAGTTCAGAGGTCAGGTTCTACGAGCAGTACTTC	CASSSEVRFYEQYF
TRBD1	TRBJ1-4	NA	TRBV7-9	TGTGCCAGCAGCCTGAGGGACAGGGATGAAAAACTGTTTTTT	CASSLRDRDEKLFF
TRBD2	TRBJ2-4	NA	TRBV7-2	TGTGCCAGCAGCTTAGAAAGGGCCCGGGGGGACATTCAGTACTTC	CASSLERARGDIQYF